This T cell receptor (beta chain) stems from a study of blood T cell repertoires in COVID-19. Study background: Samples representing acute and convalescent COVID-19 were sourced from the United States, Italy and Spain.

CDR1 is LGHDT, CDR2 YNNKEL, per germline (reference sequence). The CDR3 loop spans 17 amino acids. After removal of 4 bases from V and 0 bases from J, the junction contained 7 bases not matched to a gene. In the source study's methods: The assay estimated nucleated cells by amplifying reference gene primers. Data came from immunoSEQ multiplex PCR; TCRdb stores just in-frame clones and leaves some out. That table gives V, J and clone size, and the DNA gave D and trimming. Of roughly 49,000 clones in the sample, around 83% are singletons; the top ten hold around 1.6%. This TCR was recovered from a man aged 50 to 59 with acute or convalescent COVID-19. The source material was peripheral blood. This chain connects TRBV3-1 (or the pseudogene TRBV3-2) to TRBJ1-4; TRBD1 matches at 8 bases. The CDR3 spells CASSLGQDGATNEKLFF. CDR3 in DNA: TGTGCCAGCAGCCTGGGACAGGACGGCGCAACTAATGAAAAACTGTTTTTT.